This T cell receptor beta chain was sequenced for a study of blood T cell repertoires in COVID-19. In the study overall: Whether acute or convalescent, the COVID-19 samples came from the United States, Italy and Spain. From T cells, B-cell-depleted T cells, or PBMCs came the material, which was cDNA or gDNA.

Assay: immunoSEQ multiplex PCR; the TCRdb copy retains only in-frame clones and omits some. This sample carries around 150,000 clones, 85% to 90% of them seen once, and the ten largest clones take about 2.5%. CDR3 length equals 14 residues. Deletions cut 0 bases from V and 6 bases from J, with 14 bases between. Looked up from germline, CDR1 is GTSNPN and CDR2 is SVGIG (reference sequence). V is TRBV30 and J is TRBJ1-1; the D gene is possibly TRBD1 (6 bases). The sequence derives from a man in his fifties or sixties with active COVID-19. The sample taken for sequencing was peripheral blood. The CDR3 region has the DNA TGTGCCTGGAGTGTAGGTGGGGGCAAGGCTGAAGCTTTCTTT. Protein: CAWSVGGGKAEAFF.